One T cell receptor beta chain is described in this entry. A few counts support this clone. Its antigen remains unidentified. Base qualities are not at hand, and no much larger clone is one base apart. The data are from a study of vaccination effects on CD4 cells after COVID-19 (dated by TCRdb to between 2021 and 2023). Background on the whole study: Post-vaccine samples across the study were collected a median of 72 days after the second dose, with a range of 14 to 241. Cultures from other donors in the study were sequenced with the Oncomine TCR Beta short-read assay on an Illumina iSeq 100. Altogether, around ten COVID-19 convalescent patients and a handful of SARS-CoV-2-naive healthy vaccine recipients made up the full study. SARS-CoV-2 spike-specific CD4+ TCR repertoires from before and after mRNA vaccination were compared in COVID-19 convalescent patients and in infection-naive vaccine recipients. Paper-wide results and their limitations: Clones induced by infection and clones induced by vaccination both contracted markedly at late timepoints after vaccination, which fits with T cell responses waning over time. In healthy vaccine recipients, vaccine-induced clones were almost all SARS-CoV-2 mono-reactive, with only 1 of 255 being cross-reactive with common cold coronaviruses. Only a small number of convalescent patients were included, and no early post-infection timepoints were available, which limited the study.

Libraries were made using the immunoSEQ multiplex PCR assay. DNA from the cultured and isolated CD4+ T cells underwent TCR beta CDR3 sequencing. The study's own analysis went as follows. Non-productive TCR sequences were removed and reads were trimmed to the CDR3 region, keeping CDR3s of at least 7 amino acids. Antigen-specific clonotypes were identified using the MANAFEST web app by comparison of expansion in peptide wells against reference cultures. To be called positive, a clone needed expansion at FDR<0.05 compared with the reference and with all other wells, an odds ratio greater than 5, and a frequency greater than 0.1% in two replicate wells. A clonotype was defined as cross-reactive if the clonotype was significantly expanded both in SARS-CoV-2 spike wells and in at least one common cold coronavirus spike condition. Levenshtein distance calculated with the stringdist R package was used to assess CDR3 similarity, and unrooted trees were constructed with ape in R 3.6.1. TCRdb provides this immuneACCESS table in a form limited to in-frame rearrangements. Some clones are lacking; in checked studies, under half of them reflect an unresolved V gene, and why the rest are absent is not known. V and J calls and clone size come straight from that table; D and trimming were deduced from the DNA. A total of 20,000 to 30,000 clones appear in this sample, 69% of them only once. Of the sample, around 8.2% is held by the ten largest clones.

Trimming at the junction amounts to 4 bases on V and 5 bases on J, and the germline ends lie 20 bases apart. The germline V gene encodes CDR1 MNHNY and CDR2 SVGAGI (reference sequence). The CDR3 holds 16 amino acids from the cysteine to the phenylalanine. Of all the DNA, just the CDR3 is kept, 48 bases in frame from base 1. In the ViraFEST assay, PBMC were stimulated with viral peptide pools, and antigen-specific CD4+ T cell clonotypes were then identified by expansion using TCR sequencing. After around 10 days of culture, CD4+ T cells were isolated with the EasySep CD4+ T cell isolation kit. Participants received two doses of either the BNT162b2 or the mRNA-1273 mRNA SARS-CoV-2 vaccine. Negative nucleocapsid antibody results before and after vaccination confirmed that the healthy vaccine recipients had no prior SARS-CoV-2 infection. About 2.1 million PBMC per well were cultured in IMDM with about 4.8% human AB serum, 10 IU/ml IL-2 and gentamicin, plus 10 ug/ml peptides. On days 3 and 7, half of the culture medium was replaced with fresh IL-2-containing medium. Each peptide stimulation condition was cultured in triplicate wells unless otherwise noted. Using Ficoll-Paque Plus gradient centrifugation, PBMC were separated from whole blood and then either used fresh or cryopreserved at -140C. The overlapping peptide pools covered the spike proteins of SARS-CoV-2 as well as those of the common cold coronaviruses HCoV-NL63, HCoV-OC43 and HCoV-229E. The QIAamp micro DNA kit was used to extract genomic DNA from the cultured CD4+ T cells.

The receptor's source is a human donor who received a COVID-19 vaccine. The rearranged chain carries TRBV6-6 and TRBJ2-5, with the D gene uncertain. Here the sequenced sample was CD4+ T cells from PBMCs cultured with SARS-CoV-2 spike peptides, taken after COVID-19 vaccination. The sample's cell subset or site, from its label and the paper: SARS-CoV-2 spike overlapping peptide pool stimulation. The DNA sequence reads TGTGCCAGCAGTTTCGGTTATGGGCACCCTCAGGAGACCCAGTACTTC. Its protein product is CASSFGYGHPQETQYF.